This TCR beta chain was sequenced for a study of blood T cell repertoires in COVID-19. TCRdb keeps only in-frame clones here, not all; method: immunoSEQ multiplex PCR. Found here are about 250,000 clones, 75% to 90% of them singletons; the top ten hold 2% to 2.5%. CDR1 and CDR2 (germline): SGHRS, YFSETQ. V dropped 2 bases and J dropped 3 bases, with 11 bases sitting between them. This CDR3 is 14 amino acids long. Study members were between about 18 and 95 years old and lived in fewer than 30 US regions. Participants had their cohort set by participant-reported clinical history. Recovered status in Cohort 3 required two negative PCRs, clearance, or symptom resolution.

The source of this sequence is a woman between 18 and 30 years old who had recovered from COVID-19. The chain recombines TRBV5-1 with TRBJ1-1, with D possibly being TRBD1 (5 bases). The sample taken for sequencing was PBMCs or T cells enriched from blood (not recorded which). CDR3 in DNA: TGCGCCAGCAGCTTAACAGGTCATTACACTGAAGCTTTCTTT. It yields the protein CASSLTGHYTEAFF.